The present T cell receptor (beta chain) was sequenced within a study of blood T cell repertoires in COVID-19. Authors' data handling: Estimation of nucleated cell counts relied on the amplification of reference gene primers. The data were produced by immunoSEQ multiplex PCR, yet TCRdb's version contains in-frame clones alone and is incomplete. Clone size and V and J calls were adopted from that table, with D and trimming inferred from the DNA. This table holds 200,000 to 300,000 clones, roughly four fifths found once. Trimming removed 5 bases from V and 11 bases from J, with 15 bases in between. The length of the CDR3 is 12 residues. The V gene's germline CDR1 is SNHLY and CDR2 FYNNEI.

The chain combines TRBV2 with TRBJ1-2; the D gene is possibly TRBD1 (5 bases). Sequenced: peripheral blood. The sequence was obtained from a man over 45 with acute or convalescent COVID-19. The CDR3 DNA sequence: TGTGCCAGCAGTCCCCGGGGACTCTCATACACCTTC. Its protein is CASSPRGLSYTF.